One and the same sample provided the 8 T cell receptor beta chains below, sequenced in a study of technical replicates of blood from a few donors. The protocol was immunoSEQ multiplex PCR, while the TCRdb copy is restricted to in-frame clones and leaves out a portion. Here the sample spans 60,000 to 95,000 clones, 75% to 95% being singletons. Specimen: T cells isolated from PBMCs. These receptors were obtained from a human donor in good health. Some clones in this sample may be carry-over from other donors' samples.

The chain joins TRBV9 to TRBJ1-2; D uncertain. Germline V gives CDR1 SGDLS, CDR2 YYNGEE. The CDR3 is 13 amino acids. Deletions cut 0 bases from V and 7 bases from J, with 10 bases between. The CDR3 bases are TGTGCCAGCAGCGTAGTAGCGGTTGGTGGCTACACCTTC. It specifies CASSVVAVGGYTF. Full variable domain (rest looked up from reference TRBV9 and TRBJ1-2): DSGVTQTPKHLITATGQRVTLRCSPRSGDLSVYWYQQSLDQGLQFLIQYYNGEERAKGNILERFSAQQFPDLHSELNLSSLELGDSALYFCASSVVAVGGYTFGSGTRLTVV.

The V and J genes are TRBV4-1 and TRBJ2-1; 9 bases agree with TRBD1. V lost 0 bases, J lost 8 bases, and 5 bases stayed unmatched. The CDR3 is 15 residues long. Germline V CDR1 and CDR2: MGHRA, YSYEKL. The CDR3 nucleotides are TGCGCCAGCAGCCAAGAATGGGGACAGGGCTATGAGCAGTTCTTC. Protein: CASSQEWGQGYEQFF.

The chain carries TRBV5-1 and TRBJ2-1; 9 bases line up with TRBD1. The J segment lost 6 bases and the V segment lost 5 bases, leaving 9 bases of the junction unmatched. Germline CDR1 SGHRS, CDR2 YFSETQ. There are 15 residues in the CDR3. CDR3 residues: CASRSGQGTVNEQFF. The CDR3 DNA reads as TGCGCCAGCAGGTCGGGACAGGGAACGGTCAATGAGCAGTTCTTC. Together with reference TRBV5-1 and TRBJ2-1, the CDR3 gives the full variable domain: KAGVTQTPRYLIKTRGQQVTLSCSPISGHRSVSWYQQTPGQGLQFLFEYFSETQRNKGNFPGRFSGRQFSNSRSEMNVSTLELGDSALYLCASRSGQGTVNEQFFGPGTRLTVL.

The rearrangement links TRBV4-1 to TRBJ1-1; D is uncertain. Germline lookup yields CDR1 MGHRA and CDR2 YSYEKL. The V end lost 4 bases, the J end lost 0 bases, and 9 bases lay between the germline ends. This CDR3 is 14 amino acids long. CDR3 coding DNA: TGCGCCAGCAGCCCTTCAGAAATGAACACTGAAGCTTTCTTT. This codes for CASSPSEMNTEAFF.

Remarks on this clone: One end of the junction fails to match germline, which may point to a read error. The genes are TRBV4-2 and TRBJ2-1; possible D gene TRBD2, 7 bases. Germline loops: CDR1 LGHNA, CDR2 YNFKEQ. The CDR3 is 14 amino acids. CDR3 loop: CAGSQESAGALLFF. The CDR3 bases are TGTGCCGGCAGCCAAGAAAGCGCGGGGGCACTCTTGTTCTTC.

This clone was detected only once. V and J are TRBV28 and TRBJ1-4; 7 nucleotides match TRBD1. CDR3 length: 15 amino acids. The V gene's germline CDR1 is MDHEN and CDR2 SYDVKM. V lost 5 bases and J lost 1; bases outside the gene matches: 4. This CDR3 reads CASSEHRGTNEKLFF. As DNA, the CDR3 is TGTGCCAGCAGTGAACACAGGGGAACTAATGAAAAACTGTTTTTT.

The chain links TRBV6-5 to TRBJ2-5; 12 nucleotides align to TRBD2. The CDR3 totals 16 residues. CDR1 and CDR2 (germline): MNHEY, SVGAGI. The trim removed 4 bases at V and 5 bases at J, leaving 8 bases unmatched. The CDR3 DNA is TGTGCCAGCAGTTTCGGGACTAGCGGGCGGGGGGAGACCCAGTACTTC. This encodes CASSFGTSGRGETQYF.

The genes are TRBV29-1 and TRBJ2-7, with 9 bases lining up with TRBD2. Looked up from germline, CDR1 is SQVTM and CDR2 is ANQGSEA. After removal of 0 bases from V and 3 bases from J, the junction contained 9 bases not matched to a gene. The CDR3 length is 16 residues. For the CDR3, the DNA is TGCAGCGTTGAAGAGACCGGGACTAGCTTGGGCTACGAGCAGTACTTC. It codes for CSVEETGTSLGYEQYF.